This T cell receptor beta chain was profiled in a study of blood T cells in healthy people across ages. General study findings and limits: Versus aged donors, long-lived donors had higher diversity and more naive CD4+ cells.

Using a J-beta primer mix together with a sample-barcoded 5' primer, a second PCR was run for roughly 6 to 11 cycles. Every cDNA molecule carried a tag from a template-switch adaptor bearing 12 random nucleotides. TCRdb fed the 5' RACE reads into MiXCR, producing one record per CDR3 protein. The repertoire holds some 900,000 distinct CDR3 sequences, with roughly 26% as singletons. Looked up from germline, CDR1 is MNHEY and CDR2 is SVGEGT. The V gene lost 7 bases and the J gene lost 0 bases, with 18 bases spanning the gap. This CDR3 has 16 amino acids. This clonotype was seen at least ten times. Its antigen is not known. The extraction recovered at least 6 micrograms of total RNA per sample.

This sequence originates from a woman aged 80 or older in good health. This chain joins TRBV6-2 or TRBV6-3 and TRBJ1-2; a possible D gene is TRBD1 (5 bases). Sequenced input: blood. The CDR3: CASNPGPRGANYGYTF. CDR3 nucleotides: TGTGCCAGCAACCCGGGACCGCGGGGAGCTAACTATGGCTACACCTTC.